A selection of T cell receptor beta chains follows, all from one sample in a study of CD4+ T cells in melanoma. Only in-frame clones appear in the TCRdb table, and some are missing; sequencing was by immunoSEQ multiplex PCR. The table lists about 140,000 clones, about 90% of them singletons. Every receptor here comes from a human donor with melanoma. The CDR3 runs from the conserved cysteine through the conserved F or W. A D gene is named only where the DNA matches it firmly. Expanded clones are given a class, and other clones once, few, many or no size at all.

TRBV11-2	NA	NA	TRBJ2-5	TGTGCCAGCAGTCGGACTGACCGGCAGACCCAGTACTTC	CASSRTDRQTQYF
TRBV5-1	NA	few	TRBJ2-2	TGCGCCAGCAGCATACAGGGTAACCCCGGGGAGCTGTTTTTT	CASSIQGNPGELFF
TRBV7-9	TRBD2	NA	TRBJ2-7	TGTGCCAGCAGCTTAGTCGGGGGGTCGGGATACGAGCAGTACTTC	CASSLVGGSGYEQYF
TRBV18	NA	NA	TRBJ1-1	TGTGCCAGCTCACCGACAACAACAGGTCTGTCCACTGAAGCTTTCTTT	CASSPTTTGLSTEAFF
TRBV7-3	NA	NA	TRBJ2-5	TGTGCCAGCAGCGATACTAGTGGGGAGACCCAGTACTTC	CASSDTSGETQYF
TRBV15	NA	NA	TRBJ2-2	TGTGCCACCAGCAGAGGAAAAGGATTGAACACCGGGGAGCTGTTTTTT	CATSRGKGLNTGELFF
TRBV29-1	NA	NA	TRBJ1-3	TGCAGCGTTGTGCAGATCTCTGGAAACACCATATATTTT	CSVVQISGNTIYF
TRBV4-1	NA	NA	TRBJ2-5	TGCGCCAGCAGCCAATATGGACAGCAAGAGACCCAGTACTTC	CASSQYGQQETQYF
TRBV4-1	TRBD2	NA	TRBJ2-5	TGCGCCAGCAGCCCTTTAAGGACTAGCGGGGGGGAAGAGACCCAGTACTTC	CASSPLRTSGGEETQYF
TRBV5-1	TRBD1	NA	TRBJ1-2	TGCGCCAGCACCCCGGGACAGAACTATGGCTACACCTTC	CASTPGQNYGYTF
TRBV4-1	TRBD1	NA	TRBJ1-3	TGCGCCAGCAGCCAAGTGACAGGGGCCGCCTCTGGAAACACCATATATTTT	CASSQVTGAASGNTIYF
TRBV2	TRBD1	few	TRBJ1-1	TGTGCCAGCAGTTTGGGACAGGGGAGGCGGGACACTGAAGCTTTCTTT	CASSLGQGRRDTEAFF
TRBV11-2	NA	NA	TRBJ2-5	TGTGCCAGCAGCCTCCGGGCGGGCCTGTACCAAGAGACCCAGTACTTC	CASSLRAGLYQETQYF
TRBV4-1	TRBD1	once	TRBJ2-5	TGCGCCAGCAGCCATTCCGGGACAGGAAGAGAGACCCAGTACTTC	CASSHSGTGRETQYF
TRBV7-9	TRBD2	NA	TRBJ2-6	TGTGCCAGCAGCGGGGGGGGATGGGGCATCACTGGGGCCAACGTCCTGACTTTC	CASSGGGWGITGANVLTF
TRBV19	TRBD1	NA	TRBJ1-2	TGTGCCAGTAGTATAAGACGGGACAGCTATGGCTACACCTTC	CASSIRRDSYGYTF
TRBV7-9	NA	NA	TRBJ2-7	TGTGCCAGCAGCTTGGCCAGGGACGAGCAGTACTTC	CASSLARDEQYF
TRBV5-4	TRBD2	NA	TRBJ2-1	TGTGCCAGCAGCTTGGCTCCAGCGGGGGACTACAATGAGCAGTTCTTC	CASSLAPAGDYNEQFF
TRBV5-4	TRBD2	NA	TRBJ2-7	TGTGCCAGCAGCTTGTCCCCGCGGACTAGGGGAGAGCAGTACTTC	CASSLSPRTRGEQYF
TRBV10-2	NA	once	TRBJ1-5	TGCGCCAGCAGTGAGGGATTTAACCGGGACATATTTCAGCCCCAGCATTTT	CASSEGFNRDIFQPQHF
TRBV19	NA	NA	TRBJ1-5	TGTGCCAGTAGTATAGGGAGTCAGCCCCAGCATTTT	CASSIGSQPQHF
TRBV13	TRBD2	NA	TRBJ2-7	TGTGCCAGCAGCGGCCTAGCGGGCTACGAGCAGTACTTC	CASSGLAGYEQYF
TRBV6-1	NA	NA	TRBJ2-1	TGTGCCAGCATCACCACATCCTACAATGAGCAGTTCTTC	CASITTSYNEQFF
TRBV5-1	NA	NA	TRBJ2-1	TGCGCCAGCAGCCCCGGGGCAGGGTTAGGGTTCTTC	CASSPGAGLGFF
TRBV2	TRBD1	NA	TRBJ1-4	TGTGCCAGCAGTGTCAGGGGGACTAATGAAAAACTGTTTTTT	CASSVRGTNEKLFF
TRBV18	TRBD1	NA	TRBJ2-1	TGTGCCAGCTCACGACAGGGCGCCTACAATGAGCAGTTCTTC	CASSRQGAYNEQFF
TRBV19	NA	NA	TRBJ1-5	TGTGCCAGTGCCCGGGGCAATCAGCCCCAGCATTTT	CASARGNQPQHF
TRBV11-2	TRBD1	few	TRBJ1-2	TGTGCCAGCAGCGTGATAAACAGGGGAAGCGGCTACACCTTC	CASSVINRGSGYTF
TRBV6-1	NA	NA	TRBJ1-3	TGTGCCAGCAGTGAGCCGGGACTGCCAGGAAACACCATATATTTT	CASSEPGLPGNTIYF
TRBV7-2	NA	NA	TRBJ2-7	TGTGCCAGCAGCTTAGACCCGAGCTCCTACGAGCAGTACTTC	CASSLDPSSYEQYF
TRBV12-5	NA	NA	TRBJ1-1	TGTGCTAGTGGCCCTTACCGCGGAACTGAAGCTTTCTTT	CASGPYRGTEAFF
TRBV6-4	NA	NA	TRBJ1-2	TGTGCCAGCAAAAAGGGGAACGGCTACACCTTC	CASKKGNGYTF
TRBV9	TRBD1	NA	TRBJ1-6	TGTGCCAGCAGCCCCTCCCAGGGGGCAAAAAATTCACCCCTCCACTTT	CASSPSQGAKNSPLHF
TRBV7-2	TRBD1	NA	TRBJ2-7	TGTGCCAGCAGCTTAGGGGGACAGGGGATGTATCAGCAGTACTTC	CASSLGGQGMYQQYF
TRBV5-1	NA	NA	TRBJ2-3	TGCGCCAGCAGCGGGGGTGGTACGCAGTATTTT	CASSGGGTQYF
TRBV4-1	NA	NA	TRBJ2-3	TGCGCCAGCAGCCAAGGAGCATTCACAGATACGCAGTATTTT	CASSQGAFTDTQYF
TRBV5-1	NA	NA	TRBJ2-1	TGCGCCAGCAGCTTAGGGGACGGGAATGAGCAGTTCTTC	CASSLGDGNEQFF
TRBV28	NA	NA	TRBJ2-3	TGTGCCAGCAGTTTACCGGGGTTTGCAGATACGCAGTATTTT	CASSLPGFADTQYF
TRBV7-9	NA	NA	TRBJ2-1	TGTGCCAGCGGCGGATACAATGAGCAGTTCTTC	CASGGYNEQFF
TRBV19	NA	NA	TRBJ1-6	TGTGCCAGTAGTGCCGGCTCCTATAATTCACCCCTCCACTTT	CASSAGSYNSPLHF
TRBV18	TRBD1	NA	TRBJ2-7	TGTGCCAGCTCACCGACAGGGGCGACCTACGAGCAGTACTTC	CASSPTGATYEQYF
TRBV5-8	TRBD1	NA	TRBJ2-2	TGTGCCAGCAGTCCGGGACAGGCGAACACCGGGGAGCTGTTTTTT	CASSPGQANTGELFF
TRBV5-1	TRBD2	NA	TRBJ2-2	TGCGCCAGCAGCTCTAGCGGGGGCCAGAACACCGGGGAGCTGTTTTTT	CASSSSGGQNTGELFF
TRBV11-3	NA	NA	TRBJ2-7	TGTGCCAGCAGCTTGAAGGGAGCCCACGAGCAGTACTTC	CASSLKGAHEQYF
TRBV10-3	NA	NA	TRBJ2-3	TGTGCCATCAGTGCGGCTATCACAGATACGCAGTATTTT	CAISAAITDTQYF
TRBV6-1	NA	NA	TRBJ1-1	TGTGCCAGCAAAGTCCTCATGAACACTGAAGCTTTCTTT	CASKVLMNTEAFF